The rows below give T cell receptor beta chains drawn from one sample of a study of T-cell memory formation after mild COVID-19. One entry per CDR3 protein results from TCRdb running MiXCR on the 5' RACE reads. This sample has over 130,000 distinct CDR3 sequences, with around 15% found just once. The sequenced sample was PBMCs or a T cell subset sorted from them (not recorded which). All receptors derive from an adult woman who had mild COVID-19 (a few samples of this study predate the infection). Cell type and time point are not known. The CDR3 runs from the conserved cysteine through the conserved F or W. A D gene is named only where the DNA matches it firmly. Clone size appears in some rows only: once, few, many, or a class for an expanded clone.

abundance: .; v_gene: TRBV20-1; d_gene: .; j_gene: TRBJ2-3; CDR3aa: CSARVYLSGSTDTQYF; CDR3nt: TGCAGTGCTAGAGTTTACTTAAGCGGTAGCACAGATACGCAGTATTTT
abundance: .; v_gene: TRBV10-3; d_gene: TRBD1; j_gene: TRBJ1-5; CDR3aa: CAISESMTGYNWPQHF; CDR3nt: TGTGCCATCAGTGAGTCTATGACAGGGTATAACTGGCCCCAGCATTTT
abundance: few; v_gene: TRBV19; d_gene: .; j_gene: TRBJ1-1; CDR3aa: CASSVGATEAFF; CDR3nt: TGTGCCAGTAGTGTGGGGGCTACTGAAGCTTTCTTT
abundance: few; v_gene: TRBV6-5; d_gene: .; j_gene: TRBJ1-4; CDR3aa: CASSYSIGATNEKLFF; CDR3nt: TGTGCCAGCAGTTACTCGATCGGAGCAACTAATGAAAAACTGTTTTTT
abundance: .; v_gene: TRBV12-3/TRBV12-4; d_gene: .; j_gene: TRBJ1-2; CDR3aa: CASSSLRAGDGYTF; CDR3nt: TGTGCCAGCAGTTCCCTCCGGGCAGGGGACGGCTACACCTTC
abundance: once; v_gene: TRBV7-8; d_gene: .; j_gene: TRBJ1-4; CDR3aa: CASSLGGGIGEKLFF; CDR3nt: TGTGCCAGCAGCTTAGGGGGGGGCATCGGTGAAAAACTGTTTTTT
abundance: .; v_gene: TRBV7-9; d_gene: .; j_gene: TRBJ1-1; CDR3aa: CASSLASGTEAFF; CDR3nt: TGTGCCAGCAGCTTAGCGTCGGGGACTGAAGCTTTCTTT
abundance: few; v_gene: TRBV11-2; d_gene: .; j_gene: TRBJ2-3; CDR3aa: CASSRGGSAYTDTQYF; CDR3nt: TGTGCCAGCAGCCGAGGAGGGTCAGCATACACAGATACGCAGTATTTT
abundance: few; v_gene: TRBV7-9; d_gene: .; j_gene: TRBJ2-5; CDR3aa: CASSSGPTIQETQYF; CDR3nt: TGTGCCAGCAGCTCAGGACCGACCATCCAAGAGACCCAGTACTTC
abundance: few; v_gene: TRBV9; d_gene: .; j_gene: TRBJ1-4; CDR3aa: CASSVGLVNNEKLFF; CDR3nt: TGTGCCAGCAGCGTAGGTCTGGTGAATAATGAAAAACTGTTTTTT
abundance: .; v_gene: TRBV10-3; d_gene: .; j_gene: TRBJ2-1; CDR3aa: CAISEPLATTTYNEQFF; CDR3nt: TGTGCCATCAGTGAGCCTCTAGCAACCACAACCTACAATGAGCAGTTCTTC
abundance: .; v_gene: TRBV9; d_gene: .; j_gene: TRBJ2-2; CDR3aa: CASSVAGQTTGELFF; CDR3nt: TGTGCCAGCAGCGTAGCCGGACAAACCACCGGGGAGCTGTTTTTT
abundance: few; v_gene: TRBV5-6; d_gene: .; j_gene: TRBJ2-1; CDR3aa: CASSHGQFSLGEQFF; CDR3nt: TGTGCCAGCAGCCACGGACAGTTCTCCTTGGGTGAGCAGTTCTTC
abundance: .; v_gene: TRBV20-1; d_gene: TRBD2; j_gene: TRBJ2-1; CDR3aa: CSARTSGGLEEQFF; CDR3nt: TGCAGTGCCCGAACTAGCGGGGGCTTGGAGGAGCAGTTCTTC
abundance: .; v_gene: TRBV7-9; d_gene: .; j_gene: TRBJ2-7; CDR3aa: CASSSAAYEQYF; CDR3nt: TGTGCCAGCAGCTCCGCAGCCTACGAGCAGTACTTC
abundance: .; v_gene: TRBV9; d_gene: TRBD2; j_gene: TRBJ2-3; CDR3aa: CASSVELAGTFSTDTQYF; CDR3nt: TGTGCCAGCAGCGTAGAACTAGCGGGGACCTTTAGCACAGATACGCAGTATTTT
abundance: few; v_gene: TRBV4-3; d_gene: .; j_gene: TRBJ2-1; CDR3aa: CASSGVRWDEQFF; CDR3nt: TGCGCCAGCAGCGGGGTGCGCTGGGATGAGCAGTTCTTC
abundance: .; v_gene: TRBV4-1; d_gene: TRBD1; j_gene: TRBJ2-2; CDR3aa: CASSQEPGQGVTGELFF; CDR3nt: TGCGCCAGCAGCCAGGAGCCGGGACAGGGAGTGACCGGGGAGCTGTTTTTT
abundance: .; v_gene: TRBV2; d_gene: .; j_gene: TRBJ2-2; CDR3aa: CASSLRDGGGELFF; CDR3nt: TGTGCCAGCAGCCTGAGGGATGGGGGCGGGGAGCTGTTTTTT